The 10 T cell receptor beta chains reported below all come from one sample, sequenced in a study of blood T cell repertoires in COVID-19. Sequencing used immunoSEQ multiplex PCR; TCRdb keeps in-frame clones, though not all of them. The sample shows about 100,000 clones, about 90% of them seen only once. The sequenced sample consisted of peripheral blood. Every receptor here comes from a young man in a cohort sampled during active COVID-19.

A few counts support this clone. The chain is built from TRBV2 and TRBJ1-2, with D possibly being TRBD1 (6 bases). The germline V and J ends were trimmed by 7 bases and 3 bases, with 12 bases remaining between them. The CDR3 totals 13 residues. Per the germline V gene, CDR1 is SNHLY and CDR2 is FYNNEI. The CDR3 spells CASKSGVDYGYTF. CDR3 DNA sequence: TGTGCCAGCAAGTCAGGGGTAGACTATGGCTACACCTTC.

The chain uses TRBV30 and TRBJ1-5, with a possible D match to TRBD1 (6 bases). V lost 7 bases and J 4 bases, leaving 11 bases between the germline ends. CDR1 and CDR2 from the germline V gene are GTSNPN and SVGIG (reference sequence). This CDR3 has 12 residues. CDR3 region: CAFSDRNQPQHF. In nucleotides, the CDR3 is TGTGCCTTCTCGGACAGAAATCAGCCCCAGCATTTT.

The rearrangement uses TRBV12-3 or TRBV12-4 and TRBJ1-1; the D is unclear. The V and J ends lost 2 bases and 3 bases respectively, with 7 bases between them. The CDR3 consists of 13 residues. The DNA of the CDR3 is TGTGCCAGCAGTTTAACGGGTTACACTGAAGCTTTCTTT. Translation: CASSLTGYTEAFF.

With respect to this clone: Other DNA sequences in this specimen translate into the identical CDR3. V usage is TRBV2 and J usage is TRBJ1-5; TRBD1 matches at 9 bases. Germline V gives CDR1 SNHLY, CDR2 FYNNEI. V trimming: 6 bases; J trimming: 2 bases; junction bases outside the gene matches: 5. The CDR3 runs to 15 residues. CDR3 amino acids: CASSVRTGGNQPQHF. CDR3 DNA: TGTGCCAGCAGCGTACGGACAGGGGGCAATCAGCCCCAGCATTTT.

J is TRBJ1-2 and V is TRBV28; unclear D gene. Per germline, CDR1 MDHEN and CDR2 SYDVKM. The CDR3 consists of 15 residues. V lost 2 bases to trimming and J lost 0 bases, with 10 bases between them. CDR3 amino acids: CASSLVRISNYGYTF. The CDR3, as DNA: TGTGCCAGCAGTTTAGTGAGGATATCTAACTATGGCTACACCTTC.

The CDR3 here is CATSEGTSGGTETQYF. The CDR3 nucleotides are TGTGCCACGTCGGAGGGGACTAGCGGGGGGACAGAGACCCAGTACTTC. The chain uses TRBV5-4 and TRBJ2-5; 15 nucleotides line up with TRBD2. The length of the CDR3 is 16 residues. With 9 bases clipped from V and 4 bases from J, the junction kept 10 bases outside the gene matches. Germline V gene sequence: CDR1 SGHNT, CDR2 YYREEE (reference sequence). The variable domain in full, completed from reference TRBV5-4 and TRBJ2-5, reads ETGVTQSPTHLIKTRGQQVTLRCSSQSGHNTVSWYQQALGQGPQFIFQYYREEENGRGNFPPRFSGLQFPNYSSELNVNALELDDSALYLCATSEGTSGGTETQYFGPGTRLLVL.

The chain links TRBV11-2 to TRBJ2-5, with D unclear. The CDR3 length is 14 residues. Germline loops: CDR1 SGHAT, CDR2 FQNNGV. Trimming pared 4 bases from V and 2 bases from J, leaving 11 bases between. For the CDR3, the DNA is TGTGCCAGCAGCTCATCCGGGTTACAAGAGACCCAGTACTTC. This sequence encodes CASSSSGLQETQYF.

This chain links TRBV20-1 with TRBJ1-1; D not resolved. V was pared by 3 bases and J by 11 bases, with 19 bases between. The CDR3 consists of 13 residues. Germline CDR1 reads DFQATT; CDR2 reads SNEGSKA (reference sequence). As DNA, the CDR3 is TGCAGTGCTAGTCCTCGGGAGGCCCTGAAGGCTTTCTTT. Its protein product is CSASPREALKAFF.

J is TRBJ2-5 and V is TRBV4-2; D may be TRBD2 (5 bases). Germline CDR1 is LGHNA and CDR2 is YNFKEQ. CDR3 size: 14 residues. Trimming pared 0 bases from V and 5 bases from J, leaving 10 bases between. The CDR3 region is CASSQDDGEETQYF. CDR3 bases: TGTGCCAGCAGCCAAGATGACGGGGAGGAGACCCAGTACTTC.

The V gene is TRBV20-1, the J gene TRBJ1-2, with TRBD1 matching 10 bases. The CDR3 length is 13 residues. V trimming: 3 bases; J trimming: 6 bases; junction bases outside the gene matches: 4. CDR1 DFQATT and CDR2 SNEGSKA come from the germline V gene (reference sequence). The CDR3 bases are TGCAGTGCTAGTCCCGGGACAGGGGATGGCTACACCTTC. Translating gives CSASPGTGDGYTF.